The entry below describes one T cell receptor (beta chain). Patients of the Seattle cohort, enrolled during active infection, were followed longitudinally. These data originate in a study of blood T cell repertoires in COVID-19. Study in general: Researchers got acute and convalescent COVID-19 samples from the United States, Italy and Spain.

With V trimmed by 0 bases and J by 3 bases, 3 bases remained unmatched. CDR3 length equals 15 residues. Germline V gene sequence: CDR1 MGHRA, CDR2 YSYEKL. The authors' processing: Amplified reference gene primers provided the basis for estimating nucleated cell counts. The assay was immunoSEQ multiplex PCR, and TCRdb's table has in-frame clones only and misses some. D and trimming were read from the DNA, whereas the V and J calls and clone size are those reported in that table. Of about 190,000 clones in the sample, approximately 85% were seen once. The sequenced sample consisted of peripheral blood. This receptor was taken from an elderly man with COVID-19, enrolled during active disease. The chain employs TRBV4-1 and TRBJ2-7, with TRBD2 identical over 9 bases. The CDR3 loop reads CASSQELTSGYEQYF. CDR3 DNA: TGCGCCAGCAGCCAAGAATTGACTAGCGGCTACGAGCAGTACTTC.